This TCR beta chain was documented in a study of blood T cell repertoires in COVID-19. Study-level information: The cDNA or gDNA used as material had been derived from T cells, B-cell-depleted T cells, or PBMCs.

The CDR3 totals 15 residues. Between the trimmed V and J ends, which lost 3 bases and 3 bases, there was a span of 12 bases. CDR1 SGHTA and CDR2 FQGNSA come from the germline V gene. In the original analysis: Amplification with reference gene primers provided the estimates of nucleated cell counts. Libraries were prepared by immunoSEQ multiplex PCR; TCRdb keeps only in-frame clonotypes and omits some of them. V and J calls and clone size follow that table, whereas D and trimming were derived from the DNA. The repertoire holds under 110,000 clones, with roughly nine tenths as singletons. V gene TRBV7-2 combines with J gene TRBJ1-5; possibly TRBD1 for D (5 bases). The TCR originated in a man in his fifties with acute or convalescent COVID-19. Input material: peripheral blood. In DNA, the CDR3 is TGTGCCAGCAGCTTCGTAGGACAAATCAATCAGCCCCAGCATTTT. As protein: CASSFVGQINQPQHF.